The 10 T cell receptor beta chains in this list originate from one sample, sequenced in a study of CDR3 diversity in severe acne. MiXCR, applied by TCRdb to the PCR reads, yields one record per CDR3 protein. The sample consists of roughly 100,000 distinct CDR3 sequences, roughly 51% of them appearing once. Input material: blood. The source is a male donor with acne.

The rearrangement joins TRBV5-4 to TRBJ1-4; 7 bases map to TRBD1. CDR3 length: 14 amino acids. The ends lost 2 bases at V and 3 bases at J; junction bases unmatched: 1. Germline assignment: CDR1 SGHNT and CDR2 YYREEE (reference sequence). The CDR3 is CASSLRGPNEKLFF. The CDR3 nucleotides read TGTGCCAGCAGCTTAAGGGGGCCTAATGAAAAACTGTTTTTT.

Only a few counts were recorded for this clonotype. The V gene is TRBV20-1, the J gene TRBJ2-2, with unresolved D. The CDR3 has 12 amino acids. Trimming removed 4 bases from V and 1 base from J, with 4 bases in between. Germline assignment: CDR1 DFQATT and CDR2 SNEGSKA (reference sequence). The CDR3 loop is CSANRNTGELFF. CDR3 coding DNA: TGCAGTGCTAATAGGAACACCGGGGAGCTGTTTTTT.

The chain combines TRBV20-1 with TRBJ2-2; TRBD2 matches at 14 bases. In germline, CDR1 is DFQATT, CDR2 SNEGSKA (reference sequence). With V trimmed by 6 bases and J by 0 bases, 3 bases remained unmatched. CDR3 length: 16 amino acids. Written as DNA, the CDR3 is TGCAGTGCCAAGGGACTAGCGGGAGCGAACACCGGGGAGCTGTTTTTT. Residues: CSAKGLAGANTGELFF.

The genes are TRBV20-1 and TRBJ2-1, with a tentative D call TRBD1 (6 bases). The CDR3 contains 13 residues. The germline V and J ends were trimmed by 7 bases and 6 bases, with 16 bases remaining between them. From germline, CDR1 is DFQATT and CDR2 SNEGSKA (reference sequence). The CDR3 sequence: CSDWRARGNEQFF. CDR3 in DNA: TGCAGTGACTGGCGGGCCAGGGGCAATGAGCAGTTCTTC.

This clonotype was seen just once. This chain joins TRBV5-1 and TRBJ2-4, with D perhaps matching TRBD1 (6 bases). The CDR3 totals 14 residues. Germline V gene data show CDR1 as SGHRS and CDR2 as YFSETQ. The germline V and J ends were trimmed by 0 bases and 4 bases, with 8 bases remaining between them. For the CDR3, the DNA is TGCGCCAGCAGCTTGGGGCAGGGGAAAAACATTCAGTACTTC. The encoded protein is CASSLGQGKNIQYF.

The gene calls are TRBV9 and TRBJ1-1, with no clear D. Germline loops: CDR1 SGDLS, CDR2 YYNGEE. V was pared by 5 bases and J by 5 bases, with 13 bases between. The CDR3 spans 13 residues. The CDR3 protein is CASRPLLQTEAFF. DNA of the CDR3: TGTGCCAGCAGGCCCTTATTACAGACTGAAGCTTTCTTT.

This clonotype has a handful of counts. The chain couples TRBV15 to TRBJ2-5; 7 nucleotides align to TRBD2. Trimming removed 0 bases from V and 5 bases from J; junction bases left unmatched: 6. From germline, CDR1 is LNHNV and CDR2 YYDKDF (reference sequence). The CDR3 consists of 15 residues. The CDR3 coding sequence is TGTGCCACCAGCAGAGAAAGGCGGGAGATTGAGACCCAGTACTTC. It codes for CATSRERREIETQYF.

This clonotype was found many times. Written as DNA, the CDR3 is TGTGCCAGCAGTACCGGGACAGGGTTATACGAGCAGTACTTC. Protein: CASSTGTGLYEQYF. The J gene is TRBJ2-7, the V gene TRBV6-1, with 9 positions matching TRBD1. Germline-derived CDR1 and CDR2 are MNHNS and SASEGT. The trim removed 5 bases at V and 4 bases at J, leaving 6 bases unmatched. The CDR3 contains 14 residues.

Judged by abundance, this clonotype is medium-sized. The chain is built from TRBV25-1 and TRBJ2-7; D might be TRBD1 (6 bases). Germline V gene data show CDR1 as MGHDK and CDR2 as SYGVNS. The ends were cut back, 7 bases at V and 7 bases at J, with 14 bases in the middle. There are 12 residues in the CDR3. The CDR3 reads CASTHRVGEQYF. CDR3 nucleotide sequence: TGTGCCAGCACTCACAGGGTCGGGGAGCAGTACTTC.

In regard to this clonotype: One junction end does not reproduce the germline sequence, and a read error may be involved. The chain is built from TRBV28 and TRBJ1-4, with 9 bases identical to TRBD1. From germline, CDR1 is MDHEN and CDR2 SYDVKM. The CDR3 consists of 14 residues. The CDR3 here is CASRQGAQYEKLLF. The CDR3 DNA reads as TGTGCCAGCAGACAGGGGGCGCAATATGAAAAACTGCTTTTT.